The 22 T cell receptor beta chains in this list originate from one sample, sequenced in a study of T cells in Graves' hyperthyroidism and ophthalmopathy. RNA transcripts served as the template for amplifying TCR beta CDR3 regions. The study used the HTBI primer set for a first-round RT-PCR of the TCR CDR3. TCRdb re-called the multiplex PCR reads through MiXCR, storing one row per CDR3 protein. The repertoire holds hundreds of thousands of distinct CDR3 sequences, approximately 24% seen once, with over 9% in the top ten. Sequenced input: blood. The receptors derive from a woman aged 30 to 39 with Graves' ophthalmopathy.

This clonotype was counted many times. The chain combines TRBV6-2 or TRBV6-3 with TRBJ1-1, with D possibly TRBD1 on 5 matching bases. This CDR3 has 18 amino acids. Germline values: CDR1 MNHEY, CDR2 SVGEGT. V lost 0 bases and J 2 bases, leaving 19 bases between the germline ends. CDR3 sequence: CASSYSMGGGVGNTEAFF. The CDR3 bases are TGTGCCAGCAGTTACTCGATGGGGGGAGGGGTTGGAAACACTGAAGCTTTCTTT.

This clonotype has at least ten counts. V gene TRBV6-5 combines with J gene TRBJ2-2; D is uncertain. From germline, CDR1 is MNHEY and CDR2 SVGAGI. Trimming removed 4 bases at V and 0 bases at J, with 9 bases between. The CDR3 covers 15 residues. CDR3 DNA: TGTGCCAGCAGTTCTAAACCCGCGAACACCGGGGAGCTGTTTTTT. Amino acid sequence: CASSSKPANTGELFF.

This clonotype has at least ten counts. The chain recombines TRBV12-3 or TRBV12-4 with TRBJ2-5; 12 bases are a match to TRBD2. V lost 2 bases, J lost 8 bases, and 12 bases stayed unmatched. The CDR3 covers 17 residues. CDR3 in DNA: TGTGCCAGCAGTTTAATGGCTAGCGGGGGGGCCCGAGATACCCAGTACTTC. Translating it yields CASSLMASGGARDTQYF.

The rearrangement uses TRBV29-1 and TRBJ1-1; a possible D gene is TRBD1 (5 bases). The germline V gene has CDR1 SQVTM and CDR2 ANQGSEA. The CDR3 totals 13 residues. V lost 5 bases and J 10 bases, leaving 20 bases between the germline ends. The CDR3 DNA reads TGCAGCGTTCCCAAGGACTTTGGGGGGGTAGCTTTCTTT. Protein: CSVPKDFGGVAFF.

The genes are TRBV24-1 and TRBJ2-5, with 12 bases lining up with TRBD2. V gave up 7 bases and J gave up 0 bases; unmatched junction bases: 17. This CDR3 is built from 20 residues. CDR1 is KGHDR and CDR2 is SFDVKD in the germline V gene. For the CDR3, the DNA is TGTGCCACCAGCCCGGGACTAGCGGGCTTTCTTACCGGCTACCAAGAGACCCAGTACTTC. Translation gives CATSPGLAGFLTGYQETQYF.

This clonotype was recorded a few times. The rearrangement joins TRBV28 to TRBJ2-5; possibly TRBD2 for D (6 bases). The CDR3 runs to 13 residues. Per the germline V gene, CDR1 is MDHEN and CDR2 is SYDVKM. Between the trimmed V and J ends, which lost 3 bases and 5 bases, there was a span of 10 bases. The CDR3: CASSFGTSETQYF. The CDR3 DNA follows: TGTGCCAGCAGTTTTGGTACTAGCGAGACCCAGTACTTC.

This clonotype was counted at least ten times. The CDR3 sequence is CASSLYAGSSYEQYF. CDR3 in DNA: TGTGCCAGCAGCTTGTACGCGGGGAGCTCCTACGAGCAGTACTTC. The chain is built from TRBV5-4 and TRBJ2-7; the D gene is possibly TRBD2 (6 bases). Per the germline V gene, CDR1 is SGHNT and CDR2 is YYREEE (reference sequence). There are 15 residues in the CDR3. The ends were cut back, 1 base at V and 0 bases at J, with 11 bases in the middle.

This clonotype was counted many times. The chain combines TRBV10-1 with TRBJ2-2; D not certain. V lost 2 bases and J 2 bases, leaving 6 bases between the germline ends. The CDR3 covers 14 residues. From germline, CDR1 is WNHNN and CDR2 SYGVQD (reference sequence). CDR3 nucleotides: TGCGCCAGCAGTGAGCGGCTCAACACCGGGGAGCTGTTTTTT. It yields the protein CASSERLNTGELFF.

This clonotype was seen a handful of times. This rearrangement joins TRBV28 to TRBJ1-2; TRBD1 might be the D (6 bases). This CDR3 is 13 amino acids long. V lost 6 bases and J 5 bases, leaving 13 bases between the germline ends. Germline CDR1 and CDR2: MDHEN and SYDVKM. CDR3 sequence: CASRTGQKYGYTF. The CDR3 DNA sequence: TGTGCCAGCAGAACCGGACAGAAGTATGGCTACACCTTC.

The sample holds many counts of this clonotype. The chain recombines TRBV7-9 with TRBJ1-1; the D gene is possibly TRBD1 (5 bases). The germline V gene has CDR1 SEHNR and CDR2 FQNEAQ (reference sequence). CDR3 length: 14 amino acids. Trimming took 3 bases from V and 4 from J, leaving 12 bases between them. CDR3 sequence reads: CASSFMGVSTEAFF. CDR3 DNA: TGTGCCAGCAGCTTTATGGGGGTGAGCACTGAAGCTTTCTTT.

This chain links TRBV6-4 with TRBJ2-6; D uncertain. The V end lost 6 bases, the J end lost 0 bases, and 12 bases lay between the germline ends. Germline values: CDR1 MRHNA, CDR2 SNTAGT. CDR3 length: 16 residues. CDR3 amino acids: CASSADGPSGANVLTF. The CDR3 DNA reads TGTGCCAGCAGCGCGGACGGTCCCTCTGGGGCCAACGTCCTGACTTTC.

A few counts support this clonotype. This chain connects TRBV20-1 to TRBJ2-5, with a weak D call TRBD1 (5 bases). Trimming pared 4 bases from V and 1 base from J, leaving 7 bases between. This CDR3 contains 12 residues. Germline-derived CDR1 and CDR2 are DFQATT and SNEGSKA (reference sequence). The CDR3 region is CSAKTAQETQYF. Written as DNA, the CDR3 is TGCAGTGCTAAGACAGCCCAAGAGACCCAGTACTTC.

The chain combines TRBV9 with TRBJ1-2, with D unclear. Looked up from germline, CDR1 is SGDLS and CDR2 is YYNGEE. V shed 4 bases and J shed 3 bases, with 19 bases lying between them. The CDR3 extends over 16 amino acids. CDR3 protein: CASSLTPRGGDYGYTF. In DNA, the CDR3 is TGTGCCAGCAGCCTGACCCCCCGGGGTGGGGACTATGGCTACACCTTC.

J is TRBJ2-5 and V is TRBV11-2, with 16 bases fitting TRBD2. The CDR3 is 17 amino acids. Losses at the gene ends were 6 bases for V and 5 bases for J; bases not matched to a gene: 9. Germline values: CDR1 SGHAT, CDR2 FQNNGV. CDR3 bases: TGTGCCAGCAGGCTGGGGACTAGCGGGAGGGCCGGGGAGACCCAGTACTTC. It encodes CASRLGTSGRAGETQYF.

This clonotype was picked up many times. The genes are TRBV7-8 and TRBJ2-7; D not certain. V lost 1 base, J lost 4 bases, and 8 bases lay in between. The CDR3 runs 13 residues. CDR1 and CDR2 (germline): SGHVS, FQNEAQ. CDR3 residues: CASSLVLGYEQYF. The CDR3 nucleotides are TGTGCCAGCAGCTTAGTTCTAGGGTACGAGCAGTACTTC.

This clonotype was seen many times. This chain joins TRBV10-3 and TRBJ1-1, with D possibly being TRBD1 (5 bases). The V gene lost 10 bases and the J gene lost 5 bases, with 17 bases spanning the gap. Germline V CDR1 and CDR2: ENHRY, SYGVKD. The CDR3 runs to 13 residues. The CDR3 loop reads CATREGETTEAFF. The DNA of the CDR3 is TGTGCCACCCGAGAAGGGGAGACAACTGAAGCTTTCTTT.

This clonotype was found many times. The chain links TRBV29-1 to TRBJ1-2; 7 positions agree with TRBD1. With V trimmed by 4 bases and J by 4 bases, 15 bases remained unmatched. Germline V gives CDR1 SQVTM, CDR2 ANQGSEA. CDR3 length: 16 residues. The CDR3 DNA reads TGCAGCGTTGCTAATACGGGACAGCCGGAAACCTATGGCTACACCTTC. This gives the protein CSVANTGQPETYGYTF.

The sample holds many counts of this clonotype. The genes are TRBV6-1 and TRBJ2-2, with TRBD1 matching over 9 bases. Per the germline V gene, CDR1 is MNHNS and CDR2 is SASEGT. V was clipped by 6 bases and J by 0 bases; unmatched bases: 5. The CDR3 covers 16 residues. CDR3 DNA: TGTGCCAGCAGCCTATGGACAGGGGCGAACACCGGGGAGCTGTTTTTT. It yields the protein CASSLWTGANTGELFF.

This clonotype was seen many times. The chain recombines TRBV15 with TRBJ2-7; 11 nucleotides agree with TRBD1. V dropped 4 bases and J dropped 4; count of bases not matched to a gene: 9. Germline lookup yields CDR1 LNHNV and CDR2 YYDKDF (reference sequence). The CDR3 covers 16 residues. The chain's CDR3 is CATSTDGQGAGYEQYF. The CDR3 DNA sequence: TGTGCCACCAGCACAGACGGACAGGGGGCCGGTTACGAGCAGTACTTC.

This clonotype has a count of ten or more. This rearrangement joins TRBV7-8 to TRBJ1-2; D may be TRBD1 (5 bases). This CDR3 comprises 14 residues. Germline loops: CDR1 SGHVS, CDR2 FQNEAQ. The V end lost 1 base, the J end lost 4 bases, and 10 bases lay between the germline ends. The chain's CDR3 is CASSLVRGSYGYTF. DNA of the CDR3: TGTGCCAGCAGCTTAGTAAGGGGTAGCTATGGCTACACCTTC.

The rearrangement links TRBV6-5 to TRBJ2-5; 9 bases are shared with TRBD2. V gave up 3 bases and J gave up 3 bases; unmatched junction bases: 8. This CDR3 spans 16 amino acids. CDR1 is MNHEY and CDR2 is SVGAGI in the germline V gene. DNA for the CDR3: TGTGCCAGCAGTTATGGGCGGGGGGGGGAGGAAGAGACCCAGTACTTC. It encodes CASSYGRGGEEETQYF.

This clonotype was counted a few times. The chain is built from TRBV6-2 or TRBV6-3 and TRBJ2-2, with 10 bases identical to TRBD1. The length of the CDR3 is 18 residues. Per germline, CDR1 MNHEY and CDR2 SVGEGT. V was pared by 6 bases and J by 0 bases, with 10 bases of the junction left unmatched. The chain's CDR3 is CASRPATGTGANTGELFF. CDR3 DNA sequence: TGTGCCAGCAGACCGGCTACCGGGACAGGGGCGAACACCGGGGAGCTGTTTTTT.